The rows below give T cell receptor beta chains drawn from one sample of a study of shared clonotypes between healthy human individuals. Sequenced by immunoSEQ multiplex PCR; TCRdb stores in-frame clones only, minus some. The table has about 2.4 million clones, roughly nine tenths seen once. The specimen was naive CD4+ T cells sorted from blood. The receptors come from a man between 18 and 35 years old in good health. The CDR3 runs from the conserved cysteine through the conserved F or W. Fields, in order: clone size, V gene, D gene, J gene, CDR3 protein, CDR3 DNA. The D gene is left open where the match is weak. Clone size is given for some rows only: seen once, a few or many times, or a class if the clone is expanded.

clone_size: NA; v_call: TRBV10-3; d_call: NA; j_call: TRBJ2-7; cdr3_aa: CAISVSGGTYEQYF; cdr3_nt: TGTGCCATCAGTGTTTCCGGGGGAACCTACGAGCAGTACTTC
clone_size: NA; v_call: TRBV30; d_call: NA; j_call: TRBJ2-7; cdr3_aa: CAWKRRDEQYF; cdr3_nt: TGTGCCTGGAAGAGGAGGGACGAGCAGTACTTC
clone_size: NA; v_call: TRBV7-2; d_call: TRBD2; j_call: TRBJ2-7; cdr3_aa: CASSPSGIPIEQYF; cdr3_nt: TGTGCCAGCAGCCCTAGCGGGATCCCCATCGAGCAGTACTTC
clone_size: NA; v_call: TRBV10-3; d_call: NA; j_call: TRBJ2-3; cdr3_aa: CAISGQSTDTQYF; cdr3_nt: TGTGCCATCAGTGGGCAGAGCACAGATACGCAGTATTTT
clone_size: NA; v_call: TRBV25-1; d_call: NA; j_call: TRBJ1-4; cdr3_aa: CASRTGHRSEKLFF; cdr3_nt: TGTGCCAGCAGAACAGGGCACAGAAGTGAAAAACTGTTTTTT
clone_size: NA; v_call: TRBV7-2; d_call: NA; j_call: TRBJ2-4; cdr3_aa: CASSYRQLLAKNIQYF; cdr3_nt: TGTGCCAGCAGCTACAGGCAGCTTCTAGCCAAAAACATTCAGTACTTC
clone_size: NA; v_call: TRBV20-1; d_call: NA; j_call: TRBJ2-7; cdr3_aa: CSGGRTYEQYF; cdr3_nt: TGCAGTGGTGGTAGAACCTACGAGCAGTACTTC
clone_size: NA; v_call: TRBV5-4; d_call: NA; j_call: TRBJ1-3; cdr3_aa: CASSFGSSGNTIYF; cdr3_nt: TGTGCCAGCAGCTTTGGAAGCTCTGGAAACACCATATATTTT
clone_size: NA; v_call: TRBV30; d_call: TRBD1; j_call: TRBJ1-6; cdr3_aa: CACQQGIMGSPLHF; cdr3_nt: TGTGCCTGTCAACAGGGGATAATGGGTTCACCCCTCCACTTT
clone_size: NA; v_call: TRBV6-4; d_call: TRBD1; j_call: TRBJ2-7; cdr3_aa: CASSDVGTEDYEQYF; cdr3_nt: TGTGCCAGCAGTGACGTCGGGACAGAAGACTACGAGCAGTACTTC
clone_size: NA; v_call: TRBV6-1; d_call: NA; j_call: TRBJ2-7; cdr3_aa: CASSVGGGFEQYF; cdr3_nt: TGTGCCAGCAGTGTCGGCGGAGGTTTCGAGCAGTACTTC
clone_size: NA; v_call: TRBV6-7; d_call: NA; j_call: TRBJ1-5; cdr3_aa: CASSYSNPGEGQPQHF; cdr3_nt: TGTGCCAGCAGTTACTCGAATCCAGGGGAGGGTCAGCCCCAGCATTTT
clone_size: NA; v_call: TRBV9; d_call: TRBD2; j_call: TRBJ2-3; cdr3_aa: CASSVQLETRTSGVTDTQYF; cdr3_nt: TGTGCCAGCAGCGTGCAACTTGAAACCCGGACTAGCGGGGTAACAGATACGCAGTATTTT
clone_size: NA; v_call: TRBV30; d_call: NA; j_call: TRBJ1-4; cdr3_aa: CAWSGGVTTNEKLFF; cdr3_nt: TGTGCCTGGAGTGGAGGGGTTACAACTAATGAAAAACTGTTTTTT
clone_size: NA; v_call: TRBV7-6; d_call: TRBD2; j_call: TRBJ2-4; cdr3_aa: CASSRLAPPKNIQYF; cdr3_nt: TGTGCCAGCAGCCGACTAGCGCCTCCTAAAAACATTCAGTACTTC
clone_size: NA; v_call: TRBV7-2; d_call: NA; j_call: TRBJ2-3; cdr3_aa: CASTQGPTDTQYF; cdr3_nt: TGTGCCAGCACCCAGGGGCCCACAGATACGCAGTATTTT
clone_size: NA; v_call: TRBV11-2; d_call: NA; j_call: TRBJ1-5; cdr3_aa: CASSLVRGSNQPQHF; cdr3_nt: TGTGCCAGCAGCTTAGTTCGGGGGAGCAATCAGCCCCAGCATTTT
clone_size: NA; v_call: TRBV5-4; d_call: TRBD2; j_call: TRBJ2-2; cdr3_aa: CASSPRASGSTTGELFF; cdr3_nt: TGTGCCAGCAGCCCGAGGGCTAGCGGGAGTACCACCGGGGAGCTGTTTTTT
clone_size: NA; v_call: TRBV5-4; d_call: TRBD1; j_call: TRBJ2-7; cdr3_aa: CASSSDRDRGWSYEQYF; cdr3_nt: TGTGCCAGCAGCTCGGACCGGGACAGGGGATGGTCCTACGAGCAGTACTTC
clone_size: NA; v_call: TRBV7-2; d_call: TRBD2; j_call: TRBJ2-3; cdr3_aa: CASSSTSGSTQYF; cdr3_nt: TGTGCCAGCAGCTCGACTAGCGGGAGTACGCAGTATTTT
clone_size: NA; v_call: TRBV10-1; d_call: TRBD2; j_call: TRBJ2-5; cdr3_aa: CASSPSGRETQYF; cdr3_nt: TGCGCCAGCAGTCCTAGCGGAAGGGAGACCCAGTACTTC
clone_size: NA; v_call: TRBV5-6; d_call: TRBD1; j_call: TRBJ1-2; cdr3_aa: CASSRRQGALSWNGYTF; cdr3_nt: TGTGCCAGCAGCCGCCGACAGGGGGCACTTTCTTGGAATGGCTACACCTTC
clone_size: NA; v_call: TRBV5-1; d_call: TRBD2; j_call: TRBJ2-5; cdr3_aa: CASRTSGAVETQYF; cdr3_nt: TGCGCCAGCAGAACTAGCGGGGCTGTTGAGACCCAGTACTTC
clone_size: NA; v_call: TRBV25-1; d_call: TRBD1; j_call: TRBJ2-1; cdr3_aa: CASSRAGGNFNEQFF; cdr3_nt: TGTGCCAGCAGTAGGGCAGGGGGTAACTTCAATGAGCAGTTCTTC
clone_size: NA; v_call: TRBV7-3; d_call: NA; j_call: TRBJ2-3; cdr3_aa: CASSLMGAGATDTQYF; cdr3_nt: TGTGCCAGCAGCTTAATGGGGGCGGGGGCCACAGATACGCAGTATTTT
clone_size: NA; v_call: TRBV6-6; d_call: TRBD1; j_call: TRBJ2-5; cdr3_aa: CASSRDREETQYF; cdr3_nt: TGTGCCAGCAGCCGCGACAGGGAAGAGACCCAGTACTTC
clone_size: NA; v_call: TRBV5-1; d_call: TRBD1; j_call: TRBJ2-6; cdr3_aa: CASSLSPGQGTGANVLTF; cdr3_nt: TGCGCCAGCAGCTTATCCCCGGGACAGGGGACCGGGGCCAACGTCCTGACTTTC
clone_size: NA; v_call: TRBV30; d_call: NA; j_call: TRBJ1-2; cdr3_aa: CAWSVQGSKVYGYTF; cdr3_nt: TGTGCCTGGAGTGTACAGGGATCTAAGGTCTATGGCTACACCTTC
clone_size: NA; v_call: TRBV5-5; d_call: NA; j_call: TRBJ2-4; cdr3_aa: CASSILESAKNIQYF; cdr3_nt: TGTGCCAGCAGCATTTTAGAGTCGGCCAAAAACATTCAGTACTTC
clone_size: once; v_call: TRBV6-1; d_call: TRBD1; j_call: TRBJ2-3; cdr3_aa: CASRDRGLGTDTQYF; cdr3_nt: TGTGCCAGCAGGGACAGGGGGCTTGGCACAGATACGCAGTATTTT
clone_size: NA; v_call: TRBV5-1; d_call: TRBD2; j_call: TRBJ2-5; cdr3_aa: CASSLEGASGRARETQYF; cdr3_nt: TGCGCCAGCAGCTTGGAAGGGGCTAGCGGGAGGGCCCGAGAGACCCAGTACTTC
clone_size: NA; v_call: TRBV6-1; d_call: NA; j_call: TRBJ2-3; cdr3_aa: CASNTGTRTDTQYF; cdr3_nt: TGTGCCAGCAACACAGGGACTCGCACAGATACGCAGTATTTT
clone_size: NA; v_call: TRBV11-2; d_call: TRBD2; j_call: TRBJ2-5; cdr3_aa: CASSLGPSGGPGETQYF; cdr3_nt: TGTGCCAGCAGCTTAGGTCCGTCGGGGGGGCCTGGGGAGACCCAGTACTTC
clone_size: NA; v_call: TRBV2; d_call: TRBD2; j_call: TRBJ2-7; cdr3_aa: CASIRLAGGSYEQYF; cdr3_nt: TGTGCCAGCATTCGACTAGCGGGGGGATCCTACGAGCAGTACTTC
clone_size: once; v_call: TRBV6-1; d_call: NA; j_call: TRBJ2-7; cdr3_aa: CASSERGEQYF; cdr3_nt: TGTGCCAGCAGTGAACGGGGGGAGCAGTACTTC
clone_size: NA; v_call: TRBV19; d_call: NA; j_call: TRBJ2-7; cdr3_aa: CASSPGTGNLEQYF; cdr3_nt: TGTGCCAGTAGTCCCGGGACGGGTAACCTCGAGCAGTACTTC
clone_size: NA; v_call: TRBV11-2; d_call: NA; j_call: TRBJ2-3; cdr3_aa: CASSFAGGKDENTQYF; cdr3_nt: TGTGCCAGCAGCTTCGCCGGCGGGAAGGACGAAAATACGCAGTATTTT